The 25 T cell receptor beta chains below were found in one sample sequenced in a study of blood T cell repertoires in COVID-19. TCRdb's table, derived via immunoSEQ multiplex PCR, lists solely in-frame clones and lacks some. The sample contains approximately 150,000 clones, about 85% of which appear only once. What was sequenced was peripheral blood. The receptors here all came from a woman between 50 and 59 years old with COVID-19, enrolled during active disease.

J is TRBJ1-5 and V is TRBV5-1; 7 bases align to TRBD1. In germline, CDR1 is SGHRS, CDR2 YFSETQ. The V gene end was trimmed by 4 bases and the J gene end by 0 bases; junction bases not matched to a gene: 7. This CDR3 region has 16 residues. The CDR3 here is CASSQTGSYSNQPQHF. The CDR3 nucleotides are TGCGCCAGCAGCCAGACAGGGAGTTATAGCAATCAGCCCCAGCATTTT.

The J gene is TRBJ2-2, the V gene TRBV7-3; D unclear. The CDR3 runs to 14 residues. V lost 3 bases to trimming and J lost 1 base, with 6 bases between them. The germline CDR1 and CDR2 sequences are SGHTA and FQGTGA. CDR3 sequence: CASSFSKNTGELFF. The CDR3 DNA reads as TGTGCCAGCAGCTTTTCCAAGAACACCGGGGAGCTGTTTTTT.

The gene calls are TRBV28 and TRBJ2-7; 9 bases fit TRBD1. Germline V lookup: CDR1 MDHEN, CDR2 SYDVKM. This CDR3 is built from 15 residues. Trimming at V came to 6 bases and at J to 4 bases, leaving 10 bases not matched to a gene. The CDR3 DNA sequence: TGTGCCAGCAGCCTAACAGGGGGCGCCGTATACGAGCAGTACTTC. It yields the protein CASSLTGGAVYEQYF.

The rearrangement joins TRBV5-4 to TRBJ2-7, with 7 bases lining up with TRBD1. The CDR3 covers 13 residues. CDR1 and CDR2 (germline): SGHNT, YYREEE (reference sequence). Unmatched junction bases numbered 3, after V lost 4 bases and J lost 2 bases. The CDR3 nucleotides are TGTGCCAGCAGCCAGGACAGGACCTACGAGCAGTACTTC. The encoded protein is CASSQDRTYEQYF.

This clone turned up a few times. The chain is built from TRBV30 and TRBJ2-7; 7 nucleotides line up with TRBD1. CDR3 length: 15 residues. CDR1 and CDR2 (germline): GTSNPN, SVGIG (reference sequence). With 2 bases clipped from V and 0 bases from J, the junction kept 7 bases outside the gene matches. In DNA, the CDR3 is TGTGCCTGGAGTCTCCGGGACAGACGCTCCTACGAGCAGTACTTC. As protein: CAWSLRDRRSYEQYF.

This clone was observed a handful of times. The genes are TRBV6-5 and TRBJ1-2; D remains ambiguous. Germline V gene sequence: CDR1 MNHEY, CDR2 SVGAGI. The length of the CDR3 is 12 residues. V was trimmed by 7 bases and J by 1 base, leaving 7 bases between them. CDR3 sequence (DNA): TGTGCCAGCAACCGGGGTAACTATGGCTACACCTTC. It translates to CASNRGNYGYTF.

The J gene is TRBJ2-6, the V gene TRBV19; TRBD2 matches at 9 bases. CDR3 size: 18 residues. Germline V gives CDR1 LNHDA, CDR2 SQIVND (reference sequence). V was clipped by 8 bases and J by 0 bases; unmatched bases: 11. CDR3 sequence (DNA): TGTGCCAGTCACTACGAAAAGCGGGGGGCCTCTGGGGCCAACGTCCTGACTTTC. This codes for CASHYEKRGASGANVLTF.

The rearrangement joins TRBV3-1 (or the pseudogene TRBV3-2) to TRBJ1-5; D gene uncertain. V was pared by 1 base and J by 5 bases, with 12 bases between. Germline assignment: CDR1 LGHDT and CDR2 YNNKEL (reference sequence). The CDR3 runs to 15 residues. The CDR3 sequence is CASSQGTAGHQPQHF. CDR3 DNA sequence: TGTGCCAGCAGCCAAGGAACCGCGGGCCATCAGCCCCAGCATTTT.

The chain joins TRBV10-3 to TRBJ2-6; 15 bases agree with TRBD2. The germline V gene encodes CDR1 ENHRY and CDR2 SYGVKD. There are 20 residues in the CDR3. The V gene end was trimmed by 3 bases and the J gene end by 2 bases; junction bases not matched to a gene: 8. This CDR3 reads CAISDLGLAGGPPGANVLTF. The CDR3 bases are TGTGCCATCAGTGATCTTGGACTAGCGGGGGGGCCGCCTGGGGCCAACGTCCTGACTTTC.

This sequence joins TRBV2 and TRBJ2-2; 12 positions agree with TRBD2. Per the germline V gene, CDR1 is SNHLY and CDR2 is FYNNEI. This CDR3 comprises 18 residues. V lost 8 bases to trimming and J lost 1 base; unmatched junction nucleotides: 11. CDR3 residues: CASGTATSGGLNTGELFF. In DNA, the CDR3 is TGTGCCAGCGGGACCGCGACTAGCGGGGGCCTGAACACCGGGGAGCTGTTTTTT.

The chain has TRBV28 and TRBJ2-1; D possibly corresponds to TRBD2 (6 bases). The V end lost 8 bases, the J end lost 4 bases, and 15 bases lay between the germline ends. Per the germline V gene, CDR1 is MDHEN and CDR2 is SYDVKM. This CDR3 has 14 amino acids. CDR3 sequence (DNA): TGTGCCAGCGGCCCTTGGGGAGGATACAATGAGCAGTTCTTC. This gives the protein CASGPWGGYNEQFF.

This sequence joins TRBV5-3 and TRBJ1-4; 8 positions match TRBD1. TRBV5-3 is an ORF; its function is uncertain. The CDR3 spans 18 residues. V lost 1 base and J lost 0; bases outside the gene matches: 8. The CDR3 loop reads CARSLLVADRATNEKLFF. CDR3 DNA: TGTGCCAGAAGCTTGTTGGTTGCGGACAGGGCAACTAATGAAAAACTGTTTTTT.

The chain recombines TRBV4-1 with TRBJ1-4; no clear D. The CDR3 covers 14 residues. Germline assignment: CDR1 MGHRA and CDR2 YSYEKL. Between the trimmed V and J ends, which lost 0 bases and 6 bases, there was a span of 8 bases. The DNA of the CDR3 is TGCGCCAGCAGCCAAGACCAGATATATGAAAAACTGTTTTTT. Translation: CASSQDQIYEKLFF.

The chain links TRBV7-2 to TRBJ2-5; the match to TRBD1 covers 9 bases. The junction had 4 bases not matched to a gene; V was cut back by 1 base and J by 1 base. In germline, CDR1 is SGHTA, CDR2 FQGNSA. The CDR3 consists of 16 residues. CDR3 nucleotides: TGTGCCAGCAGCTTAGATGGGACAGGGTTCCAAGAGACCCAGTACTTC. As protein: CASSLDGTGFQETQYF. Looking up the rest from reference TRBV7-2 and TRBJ2-5 gives the full variable domain: GAGVSQSPSNKVTEKGKDVELRCDPISGHTALYWYRQSLGQGLEFLIYFQGNSAPDKSGLPSDRFSAERTGGSVSTLTIQRTQQEDSAVYLCASSLDGTGFQETQYFGPGTRLLVL.

The chain couples TRBV30 to TRBJ1-5; D is unclear. The CDR3 is 14 residues long. V gave up 0 bases and J gave up 0 bases, with 6 bases separating them. CDR1 and CDR2 (germline): GTSNPN, SVGIG (reference sequence). CDR3 protein: CAWSVLNSNQPQHF. The CDR3 DNA follows: TGTGCCTGGAGTGTACTAAATAGCAATCAGCCCCAGCATTTT.

This sequence joins TRBV6-1 and TRBJ1-1; D is unresolved. The germline V gene has CDR1 MNHNS and CDR2 SASEGT. Trimming pared 0 bases from V and 4 bases from J, leaving 15 bases between. This CDR3 has 16 amino acids. The CDR3 sequence: CASSEAALAYTTEAFF. In DNA form, the CDR3 reads TGTGCCAGCAGTGAAGCCGCACTAGCGTACACCACTGAAGCTTTCTTT.

This chain links TRBV18 with TRBJ1-1, with D perhaps TRBD1 (5 bases). The CDR3 is 15 amino acids. In germline, CDR1 is KGHSH, CDR2 LQKENI. V lost 3 bases, J lost 4 bases, and 15 bases lay in between. The CDR3 region has the DNA TGTGCCAGCTCACCCCCATTGGGGGAGGGCACTGAAGCTTTCTTT. Its translation is CASSPPLGEGTEAFF.

The CDR3 nucleotides read TGCGCCAGCAGCTTGACTAGTGATGAGCAGTTCTTC. Protein: CASSLTSDEQFF. This sequence joins TRBV5-1 and TRBJ2-1; D may be TRBD2 (5 bases). V was pared by 1 base and J by 8 bases, with 7 bases between. Germline V gives CDR1 SGHRS, CDR2 YFSETQ. The CDR3 is made up of 12 amino acids.

In this sample, this clone turned up once. J is TRBJ1-4 and V is TRBV28, with no clear D. Trimming cost V 6 bases and J 8 bases, with 13 bases left between them. Germline values: CDR1 MDHEN, CDR2 SYDVKM. The CDR3 covers 13 residues. The CDR3 sequence is CASSPVESEKLFF. In nucleotides, the CDR3 is TGTGCCAGCAGCCCCGTGGAGTCGGAAAAACTGTTTTTT.

The rearrangement joins TRBV19 to TRBJ2-5, with 9 bases matching TRBD1. The CDR3 is made up of 13 amino acids. Trimming cost V 9 bases and J 4 bases; bases outside gene matches: 6. Germline V CDR1 and CDR2: LNHDA, SQIVND (reference sequence). This CDR3 is CASNRGRTETQYF. The CDR3 bases are TGTGCCAGCAACAGGGGGCGCACAGAGACCCAGTACTTC.

The chain couples TRBV7-2 to TRBJ2-7; weak D call: TRBD2 (5 bases). Trimming removed 5 bases from V and 3 bases from J, with 14 bases in between. Germline V CDR1 and CDR2: SGHTA, FQGNSA. This CDR3 region has 14 residues. The CDR3 reads CASSPPSIVYEQYF. The CDR3, as DNA: TGTGCCAGCAGCCCGCCTAGCATTGTCTACGAGCAGTACTTC. The full variable domain, with the rest looked up from reference TRBV7-2 and TRBJ2-7, is GAGVSQSPSNKVTEKGKDVELRCDPISGHTALYWYRQSLGQGLEFLIYFQGNSAPDKSGLPSDRFSAERTGGSVSTLTIQRTQQEDSAVYLCASSPPSIVYEQYFGPGTRLTVT.

The chain links TRBV5-1 to TRBJ1-4; D uncertain. This CDR3 contains 13 residues. Germline CDR1 and CDR2: SGHRS and YFSETQ. Trimming took 0 bases from V and 5 from J, leaving 5 bases between them. The CDR3 sequence: CASSLGSNEKLFF. The CDR3 bases are TGCGCCAGCAGCTTGGGAAGCAATGAAAAACTGTTTTTT.

This clone was counted between two and nine times. V and J are TRBV23-1 and TRBJ1-1; 8 bases are a match to TRBD1. TRBV23-1 is an open reading frame, and its role is uncertain. CDR3 size: 13 residues. Trimming at V came to 7 bases and at J to 12 bases, leaving 13 bases not matched to a gene. The DNA for the CDR3 is TGCGCCAGCACCCGGGCAACAGGGGGACGGACTTTCTTT. Translated, it gives CASTRATGGRTFF.

The chain combines TRBV25-1 with TRBJ1-1; D is perhaps TRBD1 (6 bases). This CDR3 is built from 15 residues. Trimming took 4 bases from V and 4 from J, leaving 16 bases between them. In germline, CDR1 is MGHDK, CDR2 SYGVNS. The CDR3 protein is CASSGFNREGTEAFF. CDR3 DNA sequence: TGTGCCAGCAGTGGTTTCAACAGGGAAGGCACTGAAGCTTTCTTT.

This chain links TRBV6-5 with TRBJ2-7; 10 bases match TRBD1. This CDR3 spans 13 amino acids. Germline values: CDR1 MNHEY, CDR2 SVGAGI. V gave up 10 bases and J gave up 6 bases; unmatched junction bases: 9. This chain's CDR3 is CATTGTGEVEQYF. The CDR3, as DNA: TGTGCCACCACCGGGACAGGGGAGGTCGAGCAGTACTTC.